A single sample gave rise to the 13 T cell receptor beta chains below, sequenced in a study of blood T cell repertoires in COVID-19. TCRdb's table, derived via immunoSEQ multiplex PCR, lists solely in-frame clones and lacks some. The repertoire consists of around 100,000 clones, with more than 70% occurring once and the leading ten covering about 13%. Sequencing was carried out using peripheral blood. Source of these receptors: a human donor in a cohort sampled during active COVID-19.

There are a few counts of this clone. This chain joins TRBV4-1 and TRBJ1-5; maybe TRBD1 (6 bases). The germline V gene encodes CDR1 MGHRA and CDR2 YSYEKL. CDR3 size: 12 residues. V dropped 1 base and J dropped 11 bases, with 9 bases sitting between them. The CDR3 is CASSQVAGAQHF. CDR3 DNA sequence: TGCGCCAGCAGCCAAGTGGCAGGGGCCCAGCATTTT.

J is TRBJ1-3 and V is TRBV11-2; tentative D call: TRBD1 (6 bases). This CDR3 contains 13 residues. The V gene's germline CDR1 is SGHAT and CDR2 FQNNGV. V was trimmed by 4 bases and J by 4 bases, leaving 8 bases between them. The CDR3 region is CASSSGVGNTIYF. The CDR3 DNA reads TGTGCCAGCAGCTCAGGGGTGGGAAACACCATATATTTT. Full variable domain (rest looked up from reference TRBV11-2 and TRBJ1-3): EAGVAQSPRYKIIEKRQSVAFWCNPISGHATLYWYQQILGQGPKLLIQFQNNGVVDDSQLPKDRFSAERLKGVDSTLKIQPAKLEDSAVYLCASSSGVGNTIYFGEGSWLTVV.

V is TRBV7-2 and J is TRBJ2-7; 7 nucleotides align to TRBD2. Germline V CDR1 and CDR2: SGHTA, FQGNSA. The junction had 4 bases not matched to a gene; V was cut back by 2 bases and J by 0 bases. This CDR3 is built from 15 residues. CDR3 bases: TGTGCCAGCAGCTTAAGCGGGATGAGCTCCTACGAGCAGTACTTC. Amino acids: CASSLSGMSSYEQYF.

This clone occurred a few times. The rearrangement uses TRBV6-6 and TRBJ1-4, with unresolved D. The ends were cut back, 2 bases at V and 3 bases at J, with 7 bases in the middle. This CDR3 region has 14 residues. Germline V gene sequence: CDR1 MNHNY, CDR2 SVGAGI (reference sequence). In DNA, the CDR3 is TGTGCCAGCAGTTACCCCGACTCTAATGAAAAACTGTTTTTT. It yields the protein CASSYPDSNEKLFF.

This chain connects TRBV6-5 to TRBJ2-7, with 8 bases matching TRBD1. The CDR3 runs 12 residues. CDR1 and CDR2 from the germline V gene are MNHEY and SVGAGI. With 8 bases clipped from V and 5 bases from J, the junction kept 5 bases outside the gene matches. DNA for the CDR3: TGTGCCAGCGGGACAGGAGTTAACGAGCAGTACTTC. This translates into CASGTGVNEQYF.

V gene TRBV27 combines with J gene TRBJ2-7, with no clear D. CDR1 and CDR2 from the germline V gene are MNHEY and SMNVEV (reference sequence). This CDR3 spans 12 amino acids. With 2 bases removed from V and 5 bases from J, the gap between germline ends came to 7 bases. CDR3 sequence (DNA): TGTGCCAGCAGTTTAGATGGAGACGAGCAGTACTTC. Protein sequence: CASSLDGDEQYF.

The J gene is TRBJ2-1, the V gene TRBV7-6; TRBD2 aligns across 7 bases. CDR3 length: 15 amino acids. CDR1 and CDR2 from the germline V gene are SGHVS and FNYEAQ. V lost 0 bases and J lost 3; bases outside the gene matches: 2. DNA for the CDR3: TGTGCCAGCAGCTTAGCGGGGGGGATCTACAATGAGCAGTTCTTC. Its translation: CASSLAGGIYNEQFF.

The chain has TRBV10-3 and TRBJ1-1, with no clear D. Trimming took 0 bases from V and 5 from J, leaving 4 bases between them. The CDR3 contains 12 residues. Germline loops: CDR1 ENHRY, CDR2 SYGVKD. CDR3 protein: CAISESLTEAFF. In nucleotides, the CDR3 is TGTGCCATCAGTGAGTCCCTGACTGAAGCTTTCTTT.

The chain links TRBV19 to TRBJ2-1, with D perhaps TRBD2 (6 bases). Germline assignment: CDR1 LNHDA and CDR2 SQIVND (reference sequence). V was shortened by 6 bases and J by 0 bases, with 15 bases between the two germline ends. The CDR3 contains 16 residues. The CDR3 coding sequence is TGTGCCAGTAGCGGCGCCCGTAGCGGCTCCTACAATGAGCAGTTCTTC. Translating it yields CASSGARSGSYNEQFF.

This chain links TRBV30 with TRBJ1-2; D might be TRBD1 (6 bases). Germline loops: CDR1 GTSNPN, CDR2 SVGIG (reference sequence). Between the trimmed V and J ends, which lost 5 bases and 7 bases, there was a span of 11 bases. The CDR3 has 11 residues. CDR3 residues: CAWSQGSGYTF. The CDR3, as DNA: TGTGCCTGGTCCCAGGGGTCTGGCTACACCTTC.

The chain has TRBV7-2 and TRBJ2-7; unclear D gene. Trimming shortened V by 2 bases and J by 0 bases, and 8 bases separated the two germline ends. The CDR3 sequence is 14 residues long. Germline lookup yields CDR1 SGHTA and CDR2 FQGNSA. The CDR3 nucleotides read TGTGCCAGCAGCTTATCACAGAGCTCCTACGAGCAGTACTTC. Amino acid sequence: CASSLSQSSYEQYF.

V gene TRBV2 combines with J gene TRBJ1-1; 9 bases are shared with TRBD1. Germline lookup yields CDR1 SNHLY and CDR2 FYNNEI. This CDR3 spans 16 amino acids. J lost 8 bases, V lost 7 bases, and 17 bases had no gene match. The DNA of the CDR3 is TGTGCCAGCATCCTAAACCGGGACAGGGCCATTCCCGAAGCTTTCTTT. Its translation: CASILNRDRAIPEAFF.

The rearrangement uses TRBV15 and TRBJ2-2, with TRBD2 matching over 9 bases. The germline gives CDR1 LNHNV, CDR2 YYDKDF (reference sequence). Losses at the gene ends were 0 bases for V and 6 bases for J; bases not matched to a gene: 8. This CDR3 comprises 17 residues. CDR3 sequence (DNA): TGTGCCACCAGCAGAGATAGACTAGCGGCAGCGGCCGGGGAGCTGTTTTTT. Amino acid sequence: CATSRDRLAAAAGELFF.